The present TCR beta chain was sequenced within a study of blood T cell repertoires in COVID-19. Study background: Samples of COVID-19 (acute and convalescent) were obtained from the United States, Italy and Spain. The analysed material was cDNA or gDNA that came from T cells, B-cell-depleted T cells, or PBMCs.

Original handling: How many nucleated cells were present was estimated from reference gene primer amplification. Some clones are missing from TCRdb's copy, which holds only in-frame ones; the method was immunoSEQ multiplex PCR. The D gene and trimming were derived from the DNA, and the V and J assignments and clone size from that table. The data show 71,000 or so clones, with about 80% seen just once and 28% held by the top ten. V was pared by 1 base and J by 6 bases, with 4 bases of the junction left unmatched. The germline gives CDR1 SGHTA, CDR2 FQGNSA. The CDR3 sequence is 17 residues long. The V call is TRBV7-2, the J call TRBJ2-2; the match to TRBD2 covers 14 bases. The origin of this receptor is a man aged 70-80 years with acute or convalescent COVID-19. The sequencing sample was made of peripheral blood. The CDR3 sequence is CASSLGGLAGVSGELFF. The DNA of the CDR3 is TGTGCCAGCAGCTTAGGGGGACTAGCGGGAGTTTCCGGGGAGCTGTTTTTT.